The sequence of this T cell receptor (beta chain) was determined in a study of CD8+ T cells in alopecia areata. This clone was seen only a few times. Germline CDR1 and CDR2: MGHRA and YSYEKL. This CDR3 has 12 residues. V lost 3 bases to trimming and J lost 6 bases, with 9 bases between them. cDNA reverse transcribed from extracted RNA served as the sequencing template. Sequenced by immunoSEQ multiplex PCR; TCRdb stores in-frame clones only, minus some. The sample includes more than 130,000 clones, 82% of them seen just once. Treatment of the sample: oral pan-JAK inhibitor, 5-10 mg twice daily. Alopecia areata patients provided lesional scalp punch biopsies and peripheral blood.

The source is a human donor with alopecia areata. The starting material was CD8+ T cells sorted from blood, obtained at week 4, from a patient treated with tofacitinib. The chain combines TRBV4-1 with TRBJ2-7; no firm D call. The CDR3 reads CASSQSSSEQYF. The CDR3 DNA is TGCGCCAGCAGCCAGTCCTCGTCCGAGCAGTACTTC.